A single sample gave rise to the 31 T cell receptor beta chains below, sequenced in a study of chemoradiotherapy in HPV16-positive cancers. Sequencing was performed with immunoSEQ multiplex PCR; in TCRdb, only in-frame clones are kept and a portion is missing. The sample records 40,000 to 65,000 clones, roughly 90% being singletons. The sample in question was blood, obtained from a patient who underwent chemoradiotherapy. The origin of the receptors is a human donor with HPV-associated anogenital cancer.

The chain links TRBV9 to TRBJ2-7, with 12 bases matching TRBD2. The trim removed 2 bases at V and 6 bases at J, leaving 9 bases unmatched. From germline, CDR1 is SGDLS and CDR2 YYNGEE. CDR3 length: 16 residues. For the CDR3, the DNA is TGTGCCAGCAGCGTGCTAGCGGGAGGGCCGGGGGGCGAGCAGTACTTC. This sequence encodes CASSVLAGGPGGEQYF.

The CDR3 bases are TGTGCCAGCAGCTCTAATATCGGCTACGAGCAGTACTTC. It encodes CASSSNIGYEQYF. The V and J genes are TRBV7-9 and TRBJ2-7; unclear D gene. Trimming took 4 bases from V and 3 from J, leaving 10 bases between them. CDR3 length: 13 residues. Germline V gene sequence: CDR1 SEHNR, CDR2 FQNEAQ (reference sequence). The full variable domain, completed using reference TRBV7-9 and TRBJ2-7, is DTGVSQNPRHKITKRGQNVTFRCDPISEHNRLYWYRQTLGQGPEFLTYFQNEAQLEKSRLLSDRFSAERPKGSFSTLEIQRTEQGDSAMYLCASSSNIGYEQYFGPGTRLTVT.

This chain connects TRBV4-3 to TRBJ2-1, with a weak D call TRBD1 (6 bases). Germline V CDR1 and CDR2: LGHNA, YSLEER. Deletions cut 0 bases from V and 14 bases from J, with 17 bases between. The CDR3 has 14 residues. CDR3 DNA sequence: TGCGCCAGCAGCCAAGACTATAGGGGGAGAAGCGAGTTCTTC. Encoded protein: CASSQDYRGRSEFF.

This rearrangement joins TRBV5-1 to TRBJ2-7; the D is unclear. The CDR3 runs 14 residues. V was pared by 4 bases and J by 5 bases, with 16 bases between. Germline CDR1 is SGHRS and CDR2 is YFSETQ. CDR3 in DNA: TGCGCCAGCAGCCCCCGGGTCTCCCCCCACGAGCAGTACTTC. As protein: CASSPRVSPHEQYF. Full variable domain (missing parts from reference TRBV5-1 and TRBJ2-7): KAGVTQTPRYLIKTRGQQVTLSCSPISGHRSVSWYQQTPGQGLQFLFEYFSETQRNKGNFPGRFSGRQFSNSRSEMNVSTLELGDSALYLCASSPRVSPHEQYFGPGTRLTVT.

The sample holds one count of this clone. The chain uses TRBV30 and TRBJ2-3; 10 bases map to TRBD1. The CDR3 runs to 15 residues. The J segment lost 2 bases and the V segment lost 5 bases, leaving 7 bases of the junction unmatched. CDR1 and CDR2 (germline): GTSNPN, SVGIG (reference sequence). The CDR3 loop is CAWSRGTGATDTQYF. The DNA for the CDR3 is TGTGCCTGGTCCCGAGGGACAGGGGCCACAGATACGCAGTATTTT.

This rearrangement joins TRBV7-7 to TRBJ2-1, with TRBD2 as a possible D gene (5 bases). CDR3 length: 15 amino acids. V was clipped by 1 base and J by 3 bases, with 10 bases between them. CDR1 is SSHAT and CDR2 is FNYEAQ in the germline V gene (reference sequence). In DNA, the CDR3 is TGTGCCAGCAGCTTAGTTAGCGCGGTCTACAATGAGCAGTTCTTC. It codes for CASSLVSAVYNEQFF. Full variable domain (remainder filled in from reference TRBV7-7 and TRBJ2-1): GAGVSQSPRYKVTKRGQDVTLRCDPISSHATLYWYQQALGQGPEFLTYFNYEAQPDKSGLPSDRFSAERPEGSISTLTIQRTEQRDSAMYRCASSLVSAVYNEQFFGPGTRLTVL.

This chain uses TRBV5-6 with TRBJ2-5, with 7 bases aligning to TRBD1. There are 15 residues in the CDR3. The V and J ends lost 0 bases and 2 bases, in that order; junction bases with no gene match: 4. The germline gives CDR1 SGHDT, CDR2 YYEEEE. The CDR3 spells CASSLGQGLQETQYF. CDR3 nucleotide sequence: TGTGCCAGCAGCTTGGGACAGGGTTTACAAGAGACCCAGTACTTC.

The chain recombines TRBV10-3 with TRBJ2-1; 10 nucleotides agree with TRBD2. Germline V gene data show CDR1 as ENHRY and CDR2 as SYGVKD. The V segment lost 6 bases and the J segment 5 bases; nucleotides outside the gene matches: 7. This CDR3 is built from 15 residues. The CDR3: CAIRNSGGRDNEQFF. CDR3 in DNA: TGTGCCATCAGGAATAGCGGGGGGAGGGACAATGAGCAGTTCTTC.

V gene TRBV7-8 combines with J gene TRBJ2-1, with 12 positions matching TRBD2. The CDR3 runs 15 residues. The trim removed 1 base at V and 8 bases at J, leaving 3 bases unmatched. From germline, CDR1 is SGHVS and CDR2 FQNEAQ. CDR3 in amino acids: CASSLVTSGGDEQFF. In nucleotides, the CDR3 is TGTGCCAGCAGCTTAGTGACTAGCGGGGGCGATGAGCAGTTCTTC.

The J gene is TRBJ2-2, the V gene TRBV11-2; D gene unclear. The CDR3 spans 16 residues. V was shortened by 2 bases and J by 6 bases, with 16 bases between the two germline ends. In germline, CDR1 is SGHAT, CDR2 FQNNGV. CDR3 nucleotides: TGTGCCAGCAGCTTATCTGGTTCTGTTGGGTCCGGGGAGCTGTTTTTT. Translation gives CASSLSGSVGSGELFF.

DNA for the CDR3: TGTGCCAGCAGTGAATCGGGGACTAGAGTAAGGTACAATGAGCAGTTCTTC. Encoded protein: CASSESGTRVRYNEQFF. The gene calls are TRBV25-1 and TRBJ2-1; TRBD2 matches 8 bases. Germline V CDR1 and CDR2: MGHDK, SYGVNS. The CDR3 is made up of 17 amino acids. V lost 1 base to trimming and J lost 4 bases; unmatched junction nucleotides: 9.

The chain recombines TRBV30 with TRBJ1-5; a possible D gene is TRBD1 (5 bases). The V gene's germline CDR1 is GTSNPN and CDR2 SVGIG (reference sequence). Trimming removed 1 base from V and 4 bases from J, with 14 bases in between. This CDR3 has 15 residues. The CDR3: CAWSAGASGNQPQHF. The CDR3, as DNA: TGTGCCTGGAGTGCTGGGGCCTCAGGAAATCAGCCCCAGCATTTT.

This rearrangement joins TRBV30 to TRBJ1-5, with D perhaps matching TRBD1 (6 bases). There are 15 residues in the CDR3. The germline V and J ends were trimmed by 0 bases and 0 bases, with 9 bases remaining between them. Germline V gene data show CDR1 as GTSNPN and CDR2 as SVGIG (reference sequence). The CDR3 coding sequence is TGTGCCTGGAGTGTAGGGGGGACTAGCAATCAGCCCCAGCATTTT. Encoded protein: CAWSVGGTSNQPQHF.

The rearrangement uses TRBV9 and TRBJ2-3; 11 bases line up with TRBD2. Trimming removed 0 bases from V and 4 bases from J; junction bases left unmatched: 4. This CDR3 comprises 16 residues. Germline CDR1 SGDLS, CDR2 YYNGEE. CDR3 protein: CASSVAALAGADTQYF. Written as DNA, the CDR3 is TGTGCCAGCAGCGTAGCCGCACTAGCGGGAGCAGATACGCAGTATTTT.

This clone was recorded only once. The V call is TRBV6-4, the J call TRBJ2-1; the match to TRBD2 covers 14 bases. In germline, CDR1 is MRHNA, CDR2 SNTAGT. V lost 3 bases to trimming and J lost 4 bases; unmatched junction nucleotides: 8. The CDR3 consists of 18 residues. CDR3 sequence (DNA): TGTGCCAGCAGTGAAAGACTAGCGGGAGGGCCTGGGTACAATGAGCAGTTCTTC. Translation: CASSERLAGGPGYNEQFF.

CDR3 bases: TGTGCCAGCAGTGAATATAAACCTAGCGGGGTACAAGAGACCCAGTACTTC. It is translated as CASSEYKPSGVQETQYF. The J gene is TRBJ2-5, the V gene TRBV25-1, with TRBD2 matching over 9 bases. The trim removed 0 bases at V and 2 bases at J, leaving 7 bases unmatched. CDR1 and CDR2 from the germline V gene are MGHDK and SYGVNS. The CDR3 has 17 residues.

This clone has only a few counts. The chain joins TRBV5-1 to TRBJ1-3; no clear D gene. The CDR3 is 15 amino acids. V gave up 4 bases and J gave up 0 bases, with 11 bases separating them. Germline V gives CDR1 SGHRS, CDR2 YFSETQ. The CDR3 sequence is CASSKDASSGNTIYF. CDR3 in DNA: TGCGCCAGCAGCAAGGACGCAAGCTCTGGAAACACCATATATTTT.

V is TRBV4-3 and J is TRBJ1-1; 7 bases map to TRBD1. The V gene end was trimmed by 4 bases and the J gene end by 2 bases; junction bases not matched to a gene: 7. Germline V gene lookup returns CDR1 LGHNA and CDR2 YSLEER. The length of the CDR3 is 15 residues. The CDR3 DNA reads TGCGCCAGCAGCCCGGGACAGACCGATAACACTGAAGCTTTCTTT. Translating gives CASSPGQTDNTEAFF.

The chain combines TRBV9 with TRBJ2-1; possibly TRBD2 for D (5 bases). V dropped 0 bases and J dropped 6 bases, with 13 bases sitting between them. The CDR3 totals 15 residues. Germline V gene data show CDR1 as SGDLS and CDR2 as YYNGEE. DNA for the CDR3: TGTGCCAGCAGCGTAGGAGGGAACGTCCCCAATGAGCAGTTCTTC. Translating it yields CASSVGGNVPNEQFF.

The genes are TRBV11-3 and TRBJ1-3, with D uncertain. Germline-derived CDR1 and CDR2 are SGHNT and YENEEA. This CDR3 has 16 residues. V shed 1 base and J shed 0 bases, with 10 bases lying between them. The CDR3 is CASSLAGGYSGNTIYF. CDR3 sequence (DNA): TGTGCCAGCAGCTTAGCGGGCGGCTACTCTGGAAACACCATATATTTT.

The chain couples TRBV6-1 to TRBJ2-2; D unresolved. CDR1 is MNHNS, CDR2 SASEGT, per germline. V lost 0 bases and J 1 base, leaving 6 bases between the germline ends. This CDR3 is 15 amino acids long. The CDR3 loop reads CASSEAVLNTGELFF. The CDR3 nucleotides are TGTGCCAGCAGTGAAGCGGTTTTGAACACCGGGGAGCTGTTTTTT.

The rearrangement links TRBV27 to TRBJ1-5, with a possible D match to TRBD1 (5 bases). V lost 10 bases to trimming and J lost 0 bases, with 16 bases between them. Germline lookup yields CDR1 MNHEY and CDR2 SMNVEV (reference sequence). This CDR3 region has 15 residues. CDR3 in DNA: TGTGCCACGGGGCCGTGGTACCATAGCAATCAGCCCCAGCATTTT. This encodes CATGPWYHSNQPQHF.

The rearrangement uses TRBV6-5 and TRBJ2-7; 8 nucleotides line up with TRBD2. CDR3 size: 16 residues. The J segment lost 2 bases and the V segment lost 0 bases, leaving 6 bases of the junction unmatched. CDR1 and CDR2 from the germline V gene are MNHEY and SVGAGI. The chain's CDR3 is CASSYSWERETYEQYF. DNA for the CDR3: TGTGCCAGCAGTTACTCGTGGGAGCGGGAGACCTACGAGCAGTACTTC.

This clone was detected only once. The V call is TRBV6-1, the J call TRBJ2-1, with D possibly being TRBD2 (5 bases). Germline CDR1 is MNHNS and CDR2 is SASEGT. The CDR3 contains 14 residues. Trimming took 6 bases from V and 8 from J, leaving 17 bases between them. The chain's CDR3 is CASREEESSDEQFF. The DNA for the CDR3 is TGTGCCAGCAGGGAGGAAGAGAGCTCCGATGAGCAGTTCTTC.

The rearrangement links TRBV5-1 to TRBJ2-5; D is uncertain. The CDR3 runs 12 residues. Deletions cut 0 bases from V and 5 bases from J, with 5 bases between. From germline, CDR1 is SGHRS and CDR2 YFSETQ. CDR3 bases: TGCGCCAGCAGCTTGGCCCAGGAGACCCAGTACTTC. This gives the protein CASSLAQETQYF.

The rearrangement uses TRBV21-1 and TRBJ2-2. TRBV21-1 is labeled a pseudogene. CDR3 size: 20 residues. The CDR3: CASSKELGAPGERDTGELFF. The DNA of the CDR3 is TGTGCCAGCAGCAAAGAATTGGGGGCGCCGGGGGAAAGGGACACCGGGGAGCTGTTTTTT.

This chain connects TRBV7-2 to TRBJ1-3; D possibly corresponds to TRBD1 (6 bases). Germline V gene sequence: CDR1 SGHTA, CDR2 FQGNSA. V dropped 5 bases and J dropped 4 bases, with 21 bases sitting between them. The CDR3 totals 17 residues. In DNA form, the CDR3 reads TGTGCCAGCAGCCTAGTGGGCGGGGGCAGTTCAGGAAACACCATATATTTT. Encoded protein: CASSLVGGGSSGNTIYF.

The rearrangement uses TRBV7-3 and TRBJ1-1; no definite D call. Trimming left V 2 bases short and J 2 bases short, with 9 bases between. The CDR3 has 14 amino acids. CDR1 SGHTA and CDR2 FQGTGA come from the germline V gene. Here the CDR3 reads CASSLGHANTEAFF. In nucleotides, the CDR3 is TGTGCCAGCAGCTTAGGTCACGCTAACACTGAAGCTTTCTTT.

The J gene is TRBJ2-5, the V gene TRBV5-4, with D tentatively TRBD1 (6 bases). Germline assignment: CDR1 SGHNT and CDR2 YYREEE (reference sequence). V was clipped by 0 bases and J by 5 bases, with 11 bases between them. The CDR3 covers 14 residues. The DNA of the CDR3 is TGTGCCAGCAGCTTGGTGGGGGCAGGGGAGACCCAGTACTTC. It is translated as CASSLVGAGETQYF.

The V and J genes are TRBV9 and TRBJ2-7, with D perhaps matching TRBD2 (5 bases). The V gene's germline CDR1 is SGDLS and CDR2 YYNGEE. V lost 4 bases and J lost 4, with 9 bases in between. The CDR3 runs to 12 residues. For the CDR3, the DNA is TGTGCCAGCAGCCCCGGACTGTACGAGCAGTACTTC. This sequence encodes CASSPGLYEQYF.

The chain recombines TRBV5-4 with TRBJ2-3; D possibly corresponds to TRBD2 (6 bases). The germline CDR1 and CDR2 sequences are SGHNT and YYREEE (reference sequence). The CDR3 contains 13 residues. The ends were cut back, 5 bases at V and 0 bases at J, with 7 bases in the middle. This CDR3 reads CASRAGSTDTQYF. In nucleotides, the CDR3 is TGTGCCAGCAGGGCGGGGAGCACAGATACGCAGTATTTT.